This passage covers 13 T cell receptor beta chains from one sample sequenced in a study of T cell changes during pregnancy in multiple sclerosis (dated by TCRdb to the late 2010s). Library prep was done by the immunoSEQ multiplex PCR assay. This is the immuneACCESS table as TCRdb keeps it, with only in-frame sequences that have V and J called. A part of the clones is gone; compared with another copy, unresolved V genes explain less than half, and the rest is unexplained. In this sample the table shows 70,000 to 100,000 clones, around 93% of which occur a single time. The ten largest clones take up more than 0.9% of the sample. The sequencing here drew on peripheral blood, taken in the first trimester of pregnancy. These receptors all come from a female donor with multiple sclerosis, enrolled in a pregnancy study.

This clone was observed once. The V call is TRBV5-4, the J call TRBJ2-3; D gene ambiguous. Germline V gene data show CDR1 as SGHNT and CDR2 as YYREEE (reference sequence). Trimming left V 0 bases short and J 6 bases short, with 5 bases between. The CDR3 consists of 12 residues. The CDR3 coding sequence is TGTGCCAGCAGCTTGGGGCTTGATACGCAGTATTTT. It yields the protein CASSLGLDTQYF.

The chain's CDR3 is CASGRTMNTEAFF. CDR3 bases: TGTGCCAGCGGGAGGACCATGAACACTGAAGCTTTCTTT. V usage is TRBV7-2 and J usage is TRBJ1-1; D is uncertain. Per germline, CDR1 SGHTA and CDR2 FQGNSA. V was pared by 8 bases and J by 0 bases, with 10 bases between. This CDR3 is built from 13 residues.

The rearrangement joins TRBV19 to TRBJ2-7; 10 positions agree with TRBD1. This CDR3 comprises 14 residues. The trim removed 8 bases at V and 4 bases at J, leaving 8 bases unmatched. CDR1 is LNHDA, CDR2 SQIVND, per germline (reference sequence). The CDR3 bases are TGTGCCAGTTCTTGGGGGACAGGGGCTTACGAGCAGTACTTC. Protein: CASSWGTGAYEQYF.

The genes are TRBV2 and TRBJ1-4; a weak D match, TRBD1 (6 bases). Trimming left V 3 bases short and J 0 bases short, with 8 bases between. In germline, CDR1 is SNHLY, CDR2 FYNNEI. The CDR3 covers 15 residues. CDR3 in amino acids: CASSEDRTTNEKLFF. The CDR3 DNA reads as TGTGCCAGCAGTGAGGACAGAACAACTAATGAAAAACTGTTTTTT. Full variable domain (remainder filled in from reference TRBV2 and TRBJ1-4): EPEVTQTPSHQVTQMGQEVILRCVPISNHLYFYWYRQILGQKVEFLVSFYNNEISEKSEIFDDQFSVERPDGSNFTLKIRSTKLEDSAMYFCASSEDRTTNEKLFFGSGTQLSVL.

The table lists this clone with a count of one. The chain carries TRBV19 and TRBJ2-7; 9 bases agree with TRBD1. V was pared by 3 bases and J by 2 bases, with 5 bases of the junction left unmatched. Per the germline V gene, CDR1 is LNHDA and CDR2 is SQIVND (reference sequence). The CDR3 consists of 15 residues. This CDR3 reads CASSIGTGRPYEQYF. DNA for the CDR3: TGTGCCAGTAGTATCGGGACAGGGAGGCCCTACGAGCAGTACTTC. Looking up the rest from reference TRBV19 and TRBJ2-7 gives the full variable domain: DGGITQSPKYLFRKEGQNVTLSCEQNLNHDAMYWYRQDPGQGLRLIYYSQIVNDFQKGDIAEGYSVSREKKESFPLTVTSAQKNPTAFYLCASSIGTGRPYEQYFGPGTRLTVT.

The genes are TRBV15 and TRBJ2-2, with a weak D call TRBD2 (6 bases). The V gene lost 3 bases and the J gene lost 1 base, with 12 bases spanning the gap. The CDR3 consists of 16 residues. Germline lookup yields CDR1 LNHNV and CDR2 YYDKDF (reference sequence). The CDR3 loop reads CATSRSFSGNTGELFF. The CDR3 nucleotides read TGTGCCACCAGCAGGTCCTTTAGCGGGAACACCGGGGAGCTGTTTTTT.

The V and J genes are TRBV28 and TRBJ2-4, with D tentatively TRBD2 (5 bases). The V end was cut by 5 bases, the J end by 0 bases, with 11 bases between. The CDR3 length is 15 residues. The germline V gene encodes CDR1 MDHEN and CDR2 SYDVKM. CDR3 region: CASSGGAAAKNIQYF. In DNA, the CDR3 is TGTGCCAGCAGTGGAGGTGCGGCAGCCAAAAACATTCAGTACTTC.

The V and J genes are TRBV2 and TRBJ2-1; tentative D call: TRBD2 (5 bases). The CDR3 sequence is 18 residues long. With 1 base removed from V and 7 bases from J, the gap between germline ends came to 23 bases. Looked up from germline, CDR1 is SNHLY and CDR2 is FYNNEI. CDR3 protein: CASSEDNGEVTRNNEQFF. The CDR3 bases are TGTGCCAGCAGTGAAGATAACGGGGAAGTAACCCGGAATAATGAGCAGTTCTTC.

The chain carries TRBV9 and TRBJ2-3; TRBD2 aligns across 7 bases. V was clipped by 4 bases and J by 4 bases; unmatched bases: 15. Looked up from germline, CDR1 is SGDLS and CDR2 is YYNGEE. There are 17 residues in the CDR3. CDR3 DNA sequence: TGTGCCAGCAGCCCCCAAGGAATAGCGGGTTTGTCAGATACGCAGTATTTT. This sequence encodes CASSPQGIAGLSDTQYF.

The chain couples TRBV5-6 to TRBJ1-2, with D perhaps TRBD1 (6 bases). The CDR3 length is 13 residues. V was clipped by 9 bases and J by 8 bases, with 20 bases between them. Germline V lookup: CDR1 SGHDT, CDR2 YYEEEE. CDR3 sequence: CATSPVRQGGYTF. In DNA, the CDR3 is TGTGCCACCTCGCCGGTCCGTCAGGGGGGCTACACCTTC.

V and J are TRBV19 and TRBJ2-1; TRBD1 matches at 9 bases. From germline, CDR1 is LNHDA and CDR2 SQIVND (reference sequence). After removal of 6 bases from V and 7 bases from J, the junction contained 4 bases not matched to a gene. The CDR3 loop spans 13 amino acids. Here the CDR3 reads CASSPDRGNEQFF. In nucleotides, the CDR3 is TGTGCCAGTAGCCCGGACAGGGGTAATGAGCAGTTCTTC.

Points on this clone: A much larger clone sits a single nucleotide away, making a read error possible. The chain uses TRBV5-1 and TRBJ1-2, with TRBD1 as a possible D gene (6 bases). The germline V gene has CDR1 SGHRS and CDR2 YFSETQ. The V end was cut by 0 bases, the J end by 8 bases, with 14 bases between. The CDR3 has 14 amino acids. The chain's CDR3 is CASSLAGTRGGYTF. CDR3 coding DNA: TGCGCCAGCAGCTTGGCCGGGACAAGGGGAGGCTACACCTTC.

This chain joins TRBV6-6 and TRBJ1-5; TRBD1 is a possible D gene (6 bases). The CDR3 spans 13 residues. Germline V gene lookup returns CDR1 MNHNY and CDR2 SVGAGI (reference sequence). Trimming shortened V by 6 bases and J by 4 bases, and 10 bases separated the two germline ends. CDR3 in amino acids: CASSQQGNQPQHF. The CDR3 DNA reads TGTGCCAGCAGCCAACAGGGAAATCAGCCCCAGCATTTT.